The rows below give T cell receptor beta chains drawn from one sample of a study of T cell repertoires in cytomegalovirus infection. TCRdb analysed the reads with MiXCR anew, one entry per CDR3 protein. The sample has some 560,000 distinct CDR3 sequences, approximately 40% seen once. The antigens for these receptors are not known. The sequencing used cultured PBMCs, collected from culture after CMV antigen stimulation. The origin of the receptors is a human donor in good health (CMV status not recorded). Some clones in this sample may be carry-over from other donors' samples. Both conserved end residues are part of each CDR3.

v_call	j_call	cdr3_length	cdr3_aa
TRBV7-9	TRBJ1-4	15	CASSSWGATNEKLFF
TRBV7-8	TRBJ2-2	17	CASSLAPLYSDTGELFF
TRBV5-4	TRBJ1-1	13	CASSLGWMAEAFF
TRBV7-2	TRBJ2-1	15	CASTYGLATHNEQFF
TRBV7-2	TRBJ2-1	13	CASGLTAHNEQFF
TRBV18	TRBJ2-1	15	CASSPPGTGGNEQFF
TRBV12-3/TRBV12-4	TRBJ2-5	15	CASSLSSRLGETQYF
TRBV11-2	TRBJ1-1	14	CASSRIRGQTEAFF
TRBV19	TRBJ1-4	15	CASSMTSATNEKLFF
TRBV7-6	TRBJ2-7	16	CASSLVGGAQSYEQYF
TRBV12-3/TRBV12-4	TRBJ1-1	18	CASSSAAGQGAWGTEAFF
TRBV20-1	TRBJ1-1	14	CSAREAIGGPGAFF
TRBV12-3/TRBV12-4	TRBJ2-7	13	CASSPTASYEQYF
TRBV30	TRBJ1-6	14	CAWSSQGKNSPLHF
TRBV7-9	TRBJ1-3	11	CGKGAGNTIYF
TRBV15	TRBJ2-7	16	CATSRVLRQAPYEQYF
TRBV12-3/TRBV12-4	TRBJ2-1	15	CASSFIVSSYNEQFF
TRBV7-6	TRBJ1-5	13	CASSPGFNQPQHF
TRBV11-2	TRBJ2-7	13	CASSPADGYEQYF
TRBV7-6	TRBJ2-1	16	CASSLEWSGSNNEQFF
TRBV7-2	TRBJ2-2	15	CASLGGGKTTGELFF
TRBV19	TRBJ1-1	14	CASSMIEVGAEAFF
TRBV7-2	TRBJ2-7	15	CASSSGTGAFYEQYF
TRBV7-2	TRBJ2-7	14	CASSFIEGGYEQYF
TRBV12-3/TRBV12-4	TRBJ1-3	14	CASRTPGAGNTIYF
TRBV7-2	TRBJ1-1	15	CASSLEAGTVTEAFF
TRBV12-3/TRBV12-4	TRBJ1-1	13	CASSTNHRGEAFF
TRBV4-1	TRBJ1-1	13	CASSQDGAYTPFF
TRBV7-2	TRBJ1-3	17	CASSLVALGLGGNTIYF
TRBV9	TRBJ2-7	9	CASGAEQYF
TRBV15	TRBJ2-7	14	CATSRDVGGQRGYF
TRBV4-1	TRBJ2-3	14	CASSQATGIDTQYF
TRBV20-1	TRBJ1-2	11	CNARRDYGYTF
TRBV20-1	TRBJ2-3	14	CSAPRASKTDTQYF
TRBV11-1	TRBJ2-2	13	CASRALAAGELFF
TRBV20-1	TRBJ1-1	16	CSAPGDGTGWYTEAFF
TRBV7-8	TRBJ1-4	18	CASSLGPRGQGIGEKLFF
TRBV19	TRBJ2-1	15	CASHQSASSYNEQFF
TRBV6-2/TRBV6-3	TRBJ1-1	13	CASSSNFGSEAFF
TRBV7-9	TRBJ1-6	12	CASSPTGGSLHF
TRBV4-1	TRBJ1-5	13	CASSQAPGQPQHF
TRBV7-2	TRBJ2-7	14	CASSLMRDSYEQYF
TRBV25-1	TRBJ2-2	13	CASSPEYTGELFF
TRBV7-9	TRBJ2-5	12	CASSLIEVTQYF
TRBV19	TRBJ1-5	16	CASSRGTGRGNQPQHF
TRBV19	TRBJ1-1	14	CASIVRAGDTEAFF
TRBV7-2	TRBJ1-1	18	CASSLVSGRPRRNTEAFF
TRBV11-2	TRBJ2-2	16	CASSFSGAPGTGELFF
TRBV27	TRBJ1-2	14	CASSFLGQGSGYTF
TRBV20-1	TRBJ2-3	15	CSALTSGGAGDTQYF
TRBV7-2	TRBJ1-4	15	CASSLMGGGNEKLFF
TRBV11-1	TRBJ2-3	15	CASSSTVGRTDTQYF
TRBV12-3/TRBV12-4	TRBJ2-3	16	CASSTWTSGGADTQYF
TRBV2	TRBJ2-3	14	CASSVADSTDTQYF